This T cell receptor (beta chain) stems from a study of blood T cell repertoires in COVID-19. About the study: Donors in the United States, Italy and Spain gave samples during acute or convalescent COVID-19.

Methods used by the authors: Researchers report that nucleated cell counts were estimated from reference gene primer amplification. Some clones are missing from TCRdb's copy, which holds only in-frame ones; the method was immunoSEQ multiplex PCR. Clone size and the V and J calls come from that table; the DNA yielded D and trimming. This sample has roughly 400,000 clones; nearly 90% occur once, and the top ten carry roughly 1.4%. This clone was recorded only once. Residents of approximately 25 US areas, aged roughly 18 to 95 years, made up the participants. The length of the CDR3 is 16 residues. Sequenced: PBMCs or T cells enriched from blood (not recorded which). The receptor's source is a woman aged 18-29 years who had been exposed to COVID-19. The chain combines TRBV21-1 with TRBJ1-2; the table's D gene call, TRBD1, was not cross checked with the DNA. TRBV21-1 is a pseudogene locus. CDR3: CASSNRDRRGAYGYTF. The CDR3 nucleotides read TGTGCCAGCAGCAACCGGGACAGACGAGGGGCCTATGGCTACACCTTC.